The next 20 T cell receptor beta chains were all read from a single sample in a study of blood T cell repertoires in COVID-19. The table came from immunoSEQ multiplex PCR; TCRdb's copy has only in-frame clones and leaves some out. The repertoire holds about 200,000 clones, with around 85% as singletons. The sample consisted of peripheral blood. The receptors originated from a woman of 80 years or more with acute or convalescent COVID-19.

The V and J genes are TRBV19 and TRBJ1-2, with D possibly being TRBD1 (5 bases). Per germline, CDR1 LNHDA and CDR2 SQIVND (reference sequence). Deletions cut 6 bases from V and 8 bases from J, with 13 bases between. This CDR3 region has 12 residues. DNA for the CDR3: TGTGCCAGTAGCCCGGCCCCAGGGGGCTACACCTTC. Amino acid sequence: CASSPAPGGYTF.

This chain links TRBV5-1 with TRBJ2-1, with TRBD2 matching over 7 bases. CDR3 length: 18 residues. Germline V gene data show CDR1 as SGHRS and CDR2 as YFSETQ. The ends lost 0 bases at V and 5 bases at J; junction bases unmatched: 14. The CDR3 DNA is TGCGCCAGCAGCTTGGTATTCTCCGGGCTAGCGGCAGACAATGAGCAGTTCTTC. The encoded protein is CASSLVFSGLAADNEQFF.

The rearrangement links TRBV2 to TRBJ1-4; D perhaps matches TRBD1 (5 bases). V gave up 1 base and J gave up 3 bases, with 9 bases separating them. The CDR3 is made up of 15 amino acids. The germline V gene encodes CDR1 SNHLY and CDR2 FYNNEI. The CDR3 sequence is CASSEDRNPNEKLFF. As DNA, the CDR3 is TGTGCCAGCAGTGAAGACAGGAACCCTAATGAAAAACTGTTTTTT.

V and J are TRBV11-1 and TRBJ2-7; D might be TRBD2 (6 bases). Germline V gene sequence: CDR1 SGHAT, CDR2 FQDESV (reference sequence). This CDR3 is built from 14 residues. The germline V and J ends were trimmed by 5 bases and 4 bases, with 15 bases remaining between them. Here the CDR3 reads CASSRAVEGYEQYF. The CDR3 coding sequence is TGTGCCAGCAGCCGAGCTGTGGAGGGATACGAGCAGTACTTC. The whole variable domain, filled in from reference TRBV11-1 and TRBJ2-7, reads EAEVAQSPRYKITEKSQAVAFWCDPISGHATLYWYRQILGQGPELLVQFQDESVVDDSQLPKDRFSAERLKGVDSTLKIQPAELGDSAMYLCASSRAVEGYEQYFGPGTRLTVT.

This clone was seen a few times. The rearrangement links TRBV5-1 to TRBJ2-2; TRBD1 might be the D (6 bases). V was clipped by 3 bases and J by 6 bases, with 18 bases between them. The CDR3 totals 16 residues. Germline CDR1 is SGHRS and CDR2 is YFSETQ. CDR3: CASSSELAKGAGELFF. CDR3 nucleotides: TGCGCCAGCAGCTCCGAGTTGGCAAAGGGGGCCGGGGAGCTGTTTTTT.

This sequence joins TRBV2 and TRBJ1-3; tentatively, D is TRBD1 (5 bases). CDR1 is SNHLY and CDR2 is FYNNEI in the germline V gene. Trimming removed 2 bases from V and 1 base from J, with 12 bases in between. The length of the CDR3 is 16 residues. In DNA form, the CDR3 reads TGTGCCAGCAGTGAAACCTTGACAGTTTCTGGAAACACCATATATTTT. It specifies CASSETLTVSGNTIYF.

The CDR3 loop is CASSDGQGWENSPLHF. Written as DNA, the CDR3 is TGTGCCAGCAGCGATGGACAGGGGTGGGAAAATTCACCCCTCCACTTT. The V gene is TRBV9, the J gene TRBJ1-6, with TRBD1 identical over 9 bases. The CDR3 runs 16 residues. Germline V lookup: CDR1 SGDLS, CDR2 YYNGEE. Losses at the gene ends were 3 bases for V and 7 bases for J; bases not matched to a gene: 8.

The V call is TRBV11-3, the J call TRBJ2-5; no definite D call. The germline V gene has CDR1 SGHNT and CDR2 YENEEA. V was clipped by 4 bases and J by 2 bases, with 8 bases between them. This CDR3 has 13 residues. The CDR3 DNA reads TGTGCCAGCAGCTCACAACCACAAGAGACCCAGTACTTC. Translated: CASSSQPQETQYF.

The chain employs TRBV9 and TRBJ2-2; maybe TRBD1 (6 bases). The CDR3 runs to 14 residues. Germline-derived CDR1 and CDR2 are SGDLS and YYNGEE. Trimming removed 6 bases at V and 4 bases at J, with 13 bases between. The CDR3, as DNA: TGTGCCAGCAACAGGGAAGGGTCCACCGGGGAGCTGTTTTTT. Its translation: CASNREGSTGELFF.

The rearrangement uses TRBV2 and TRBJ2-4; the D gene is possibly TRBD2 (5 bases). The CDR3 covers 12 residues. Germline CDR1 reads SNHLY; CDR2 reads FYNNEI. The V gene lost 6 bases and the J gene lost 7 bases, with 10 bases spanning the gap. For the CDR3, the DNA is TGTGCCAGCAGAGGACTTTACAACATTCAGTACTTC. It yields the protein CASRGLYNIQYF.

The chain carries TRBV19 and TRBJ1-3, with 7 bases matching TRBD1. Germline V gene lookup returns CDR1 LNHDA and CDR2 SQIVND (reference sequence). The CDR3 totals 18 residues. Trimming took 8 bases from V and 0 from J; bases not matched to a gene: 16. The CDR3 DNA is TGTGCCAGTTATCACCGAGTTGGGACAGAATCCTCTGGAAACACCATATATTTT. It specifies CASYHRVGTESSGNTIYF.

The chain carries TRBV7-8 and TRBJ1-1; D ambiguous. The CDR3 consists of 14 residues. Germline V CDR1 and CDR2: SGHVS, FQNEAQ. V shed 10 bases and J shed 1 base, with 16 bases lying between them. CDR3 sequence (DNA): TGTGCCACAAATGAGGGCTTCCAGAACACTGAAGCTTTCTTT. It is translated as CATNEGFQNTEAFF.

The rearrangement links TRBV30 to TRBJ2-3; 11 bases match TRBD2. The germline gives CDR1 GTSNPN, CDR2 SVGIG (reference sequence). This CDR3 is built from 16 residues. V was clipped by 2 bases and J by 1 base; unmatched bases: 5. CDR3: CAWSLGLAGGTDTQYF. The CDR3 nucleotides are TGTGCCTGGAGTCTCGGACTAGCGGGCGGCACAGATACGCAGTATTTT.

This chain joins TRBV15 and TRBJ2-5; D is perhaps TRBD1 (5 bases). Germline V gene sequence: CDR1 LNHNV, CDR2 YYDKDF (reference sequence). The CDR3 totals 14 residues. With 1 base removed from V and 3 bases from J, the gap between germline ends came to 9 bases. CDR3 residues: CATSRGQGKETQYF. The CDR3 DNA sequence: TGTGCCACCAGCAGAGGGCAGGGAAAAGAGACCCAGTACTTC. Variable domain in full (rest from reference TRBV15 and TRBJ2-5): DAMVIQNPRYQVTQFGKPVTLSCSQTLNHNVMYWYQQKSSQAPKLLFHYYDKDFNNEADTPDNFQSRRPNTSFCFLDIRSPGLGDTAMYLCATSRGQGKETQYFGPGTRLLVL.

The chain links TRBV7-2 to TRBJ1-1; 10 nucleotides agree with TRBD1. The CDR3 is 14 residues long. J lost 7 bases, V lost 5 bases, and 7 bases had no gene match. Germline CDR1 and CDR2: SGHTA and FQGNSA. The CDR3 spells CASSRTGGLVEAFF. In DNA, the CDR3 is TGTGCCAGCAGCCGGACAGGGGGGCTGGTTGAAGCTTTCTTT.

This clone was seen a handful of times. CDR3 protein: CASSLENYGYTF. The CDR3 region has the DNA TGTGCCAGCAGCCTTGAGAACTATGGCTACACCTTC. The gene calls are TRBV3-1 (or the pseudogene TRBV3-2) and TRBJ1-2, with unresolved D. The V and J ends lost 4 bases and 2 bases respectively, with 5 bases between them. This CDR3 is 12 amino acids long. Germline V lookup: CDR1 LGHDT, CDR2 YNNKEL (reference sequence).

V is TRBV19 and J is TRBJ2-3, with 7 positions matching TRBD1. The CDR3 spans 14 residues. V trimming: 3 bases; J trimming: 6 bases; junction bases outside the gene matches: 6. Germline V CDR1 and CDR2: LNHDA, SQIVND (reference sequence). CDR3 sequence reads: CASSITGVRDTQYF. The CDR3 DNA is TGTGCCAGTAGTATTACAGGGGTTAGGGATACGCAGTATTTT.

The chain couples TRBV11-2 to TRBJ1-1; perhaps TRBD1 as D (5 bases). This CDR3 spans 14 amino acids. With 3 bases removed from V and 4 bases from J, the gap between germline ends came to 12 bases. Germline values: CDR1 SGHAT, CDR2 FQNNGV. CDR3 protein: CASSLLGVSTEAFF. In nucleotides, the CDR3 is TGTGCCAGCAGCTTGTTAGGGGTGAGCACTGAAGCTTTCTTT.

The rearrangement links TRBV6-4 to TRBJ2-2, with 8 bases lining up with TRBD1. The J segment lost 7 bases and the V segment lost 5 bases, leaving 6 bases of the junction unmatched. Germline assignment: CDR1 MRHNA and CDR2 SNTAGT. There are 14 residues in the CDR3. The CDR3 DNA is TGTGCCAGCAGTCCAGGACAGGGTTTCGGGGAGCTGTTTTTT. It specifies CASSPGQGFGELFF.

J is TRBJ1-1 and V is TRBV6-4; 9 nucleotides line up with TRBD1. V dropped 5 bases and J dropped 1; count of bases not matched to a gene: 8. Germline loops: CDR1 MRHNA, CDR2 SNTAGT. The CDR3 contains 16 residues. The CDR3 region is CASSPGQGRRNTEAFF. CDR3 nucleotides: TGTGCCAGCAGTCCGGGACAGGGCAGACGGAACACTGAAGCTTTCTTT.